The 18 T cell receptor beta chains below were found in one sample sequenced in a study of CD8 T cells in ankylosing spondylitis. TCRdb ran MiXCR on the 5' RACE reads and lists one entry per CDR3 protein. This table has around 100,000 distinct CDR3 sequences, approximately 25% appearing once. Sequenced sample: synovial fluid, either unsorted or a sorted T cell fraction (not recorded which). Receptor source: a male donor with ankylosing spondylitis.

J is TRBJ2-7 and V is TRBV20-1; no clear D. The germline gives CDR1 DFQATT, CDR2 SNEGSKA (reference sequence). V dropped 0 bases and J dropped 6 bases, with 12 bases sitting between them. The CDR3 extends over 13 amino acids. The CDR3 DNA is TGCAGTGCTAGAGATCTGGCCACGACCGAGCAGTACTTC. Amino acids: CSARDLATTEQYF.

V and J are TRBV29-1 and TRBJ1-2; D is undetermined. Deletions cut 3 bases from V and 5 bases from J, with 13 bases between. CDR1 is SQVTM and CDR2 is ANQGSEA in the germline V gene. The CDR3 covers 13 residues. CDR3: CSVEVLRLYGYTF. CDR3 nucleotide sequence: TGCAGCGTTGAGGTTTTAAGACTTTATGGCTACACCTTC.

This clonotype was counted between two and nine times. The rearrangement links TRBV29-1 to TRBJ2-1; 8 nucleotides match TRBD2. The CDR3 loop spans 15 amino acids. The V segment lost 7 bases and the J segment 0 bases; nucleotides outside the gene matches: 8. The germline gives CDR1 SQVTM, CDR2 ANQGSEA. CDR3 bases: TGCAGCGGCATGGGCGGGAGGAGCTCCTACAATGAGCAGTTCTTC. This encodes CSGMGGRSSYNEQFF.

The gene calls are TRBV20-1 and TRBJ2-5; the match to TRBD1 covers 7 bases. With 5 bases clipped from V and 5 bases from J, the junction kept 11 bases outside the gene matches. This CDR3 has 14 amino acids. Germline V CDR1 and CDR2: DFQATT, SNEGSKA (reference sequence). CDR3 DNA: TGCAGTGCTCCCTTAACAGGGGCCTGGGAGACCCAGTACTTC. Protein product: CSAPLTGAWETQYF.

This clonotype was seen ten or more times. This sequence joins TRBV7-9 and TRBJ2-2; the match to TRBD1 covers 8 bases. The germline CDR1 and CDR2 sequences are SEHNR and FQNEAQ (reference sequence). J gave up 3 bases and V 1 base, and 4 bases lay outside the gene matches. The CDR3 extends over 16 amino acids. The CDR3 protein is CASSLDTRGHTGELFF. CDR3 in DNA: TGTGCCAGCAGCTTAGACACCAGGGGGCACACCGGGGAGCTGTTTTTT.

The CDR3 bases are TGTGCCAGCAGGCCTCATCCGGCGAACACTGAAGCTTTCTTT. Encoded protein: CASRPHPANTEAFF. The chain joins TRBV12-3 or TRBV12-4 to TRBJ1-1; D unresolved. The CDR3 totals 14 residues. V gave up 6 bases and J gave up 1 base, with 12 bases separating them.

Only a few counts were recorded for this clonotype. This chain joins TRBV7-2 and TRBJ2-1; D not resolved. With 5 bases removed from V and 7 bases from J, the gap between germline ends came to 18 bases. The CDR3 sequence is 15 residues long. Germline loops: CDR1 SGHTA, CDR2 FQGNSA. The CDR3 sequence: CASSPLTRPGNEQFF. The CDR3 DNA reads TGTGCCAGCAGCCCCCTGACTCGACCTGGTAATGAGCAGTTCTTC.

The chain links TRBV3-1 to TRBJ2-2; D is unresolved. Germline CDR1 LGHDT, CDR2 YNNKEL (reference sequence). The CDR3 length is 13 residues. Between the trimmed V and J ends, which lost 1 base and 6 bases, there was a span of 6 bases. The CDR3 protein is CASSQGRAGELFF. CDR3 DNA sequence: TGTGCCAGCAGCCAAGGGCGAGCCGGGGAGCTGTTTTTT.

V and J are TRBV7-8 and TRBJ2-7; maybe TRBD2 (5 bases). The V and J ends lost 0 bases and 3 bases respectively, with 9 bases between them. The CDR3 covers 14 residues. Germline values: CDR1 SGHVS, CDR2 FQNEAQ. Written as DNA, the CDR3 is TGTGCCAGCAGCTTAGCTGGGAGCCGCTACGAGCAGTACGTC. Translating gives CASSLAGSRYEQYV.

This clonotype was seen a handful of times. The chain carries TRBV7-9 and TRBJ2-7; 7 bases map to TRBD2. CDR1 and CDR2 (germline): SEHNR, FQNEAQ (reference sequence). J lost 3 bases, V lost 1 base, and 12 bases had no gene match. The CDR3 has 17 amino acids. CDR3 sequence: CASSLGGGRSLFYEQYF. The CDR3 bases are TGTGCCAGCAGCTTAGGGGGAGGGAGGTCCCTTTTCTACGAGCAGTACTTC.

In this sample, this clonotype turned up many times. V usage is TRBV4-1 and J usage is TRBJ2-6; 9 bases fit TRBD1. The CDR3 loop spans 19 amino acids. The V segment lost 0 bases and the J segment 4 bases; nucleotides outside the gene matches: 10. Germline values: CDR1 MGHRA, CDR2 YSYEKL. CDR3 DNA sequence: TGCGCCAGCAGCCAAGACCAAGGGACAGGGTGGTCCGGGGCCAACGTCCTGACTTTC. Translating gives CASSQDQGTGWSGANVLTF.

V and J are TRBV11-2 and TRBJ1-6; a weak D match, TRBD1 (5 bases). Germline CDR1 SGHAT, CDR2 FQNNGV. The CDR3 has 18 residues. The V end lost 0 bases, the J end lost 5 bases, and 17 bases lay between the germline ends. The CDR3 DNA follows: TGTGCCAGCAGCTTAGATTCGGGGAGGGGCCAAGATAATTCACCCCTCCACTTT. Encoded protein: CASSLDSGRGQDNSPLHF.

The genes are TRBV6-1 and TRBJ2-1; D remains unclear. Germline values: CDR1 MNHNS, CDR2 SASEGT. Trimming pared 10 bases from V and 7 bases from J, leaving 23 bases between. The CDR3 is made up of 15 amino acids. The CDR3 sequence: CATGGSASQRNEQFF. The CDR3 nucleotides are TGTGCCACCGGTGGTTCGGCGTCCCAACGGAATGAGCAGTTCTTC.

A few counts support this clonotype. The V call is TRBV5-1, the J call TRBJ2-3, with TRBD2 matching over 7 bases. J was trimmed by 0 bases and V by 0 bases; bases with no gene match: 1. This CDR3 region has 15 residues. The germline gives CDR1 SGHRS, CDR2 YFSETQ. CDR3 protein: CASSLVGGSTDTQYF. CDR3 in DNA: TGCGCCAGCAGCTTGGTGGGAGGGAGCACAGATACGCAGTATTTT.

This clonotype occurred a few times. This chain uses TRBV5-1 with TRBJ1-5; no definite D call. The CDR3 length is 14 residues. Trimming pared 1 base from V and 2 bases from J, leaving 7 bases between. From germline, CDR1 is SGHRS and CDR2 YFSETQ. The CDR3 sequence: CASSLYSGNQPQHF. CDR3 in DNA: TGCGCCAGCAGCTTGTATTCTGGCAATCAGCCCCAGCATTTT.

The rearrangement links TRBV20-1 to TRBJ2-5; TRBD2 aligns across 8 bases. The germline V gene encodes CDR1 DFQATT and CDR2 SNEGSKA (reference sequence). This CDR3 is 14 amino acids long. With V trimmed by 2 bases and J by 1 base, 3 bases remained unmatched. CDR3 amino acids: CSARRGTSQETQYF. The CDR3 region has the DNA TGCAGTGCTAGACGGGGGACTAGCCAAGAGACCCAGTACTTC.

For the CDR3, the DNA is TGTGCCAGCAGCTTAGATAGCCTAGCGGATTACGAGCAGTACGTC. Protein: CASSLDSLADYEQYV. The chain has TRBV11-2 and TRBJ2-7; 7 bases are shared with TRBD2. This CDR3 has 15 amino acids. CDR1 is SGHAT, CDR2 FQNNGV, per germline. The J segment lost 4 bases and the V segment lost 0 bases, leaving 6 bases of the junction unmatched.

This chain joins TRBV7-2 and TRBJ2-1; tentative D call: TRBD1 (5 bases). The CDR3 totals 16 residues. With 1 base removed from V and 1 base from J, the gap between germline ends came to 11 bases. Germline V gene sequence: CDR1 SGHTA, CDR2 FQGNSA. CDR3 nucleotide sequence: TGTGCCAGCAGCTTAGTGGCGCAGGGATCCTACAATGAGCAGTTCTTC. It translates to CASSLVAQGSYNEQFF.